This is a list of T cell receptor beta chains from one sample in a study of blood T cells in healthy people across ages. TCRdb passed the 5' RACE reads through MiXCR, listing each CDR3 protein once. The data show approximately 2,000,000 distinct CDR3 sequences, about 39% seen once. The sequencing input was blood. The source is a human donor in good health. The CDR3 runs from the conserved cysteine through the conserved F or W. Fields, in order: D gene, clone size, V gene, J gene, CDR3 DNA, CDR3 protein. The D gene is left open where the match is weak. Size values are once, few and many counts, or a class for expanded clones, and some rows have none.

TRBD1	few	TRBV7-9	TRBJ2-1	TGTGCCAGCAGCCCTAGGACAGGGGGCAGACGAAATGAGCAGTTCTTC	CASSPRTGGRRNEQFF
NA	NA	TRBV10-3	TRBJ1-6	TGTGCCATCAGTGGACAGGTTTCTTCACCCCTCCACTTT	CAISGQVSSPLHF
NA	few	TRBV6-2/TRBV6-3	TRBJ1-5	TGTGCCAGCAGTTATCATCGACAGGGCAATCAGCCCCAGCATTTT	CASSYHRQGNQPQHF
NA	many	TRBV7-2	TRBJ1-5	TGTGCCAGCAGTTTACGGGGTGGTCAGCCCCAGCATTTT	CASSLRGGQPQHF
NA	NA	TRBV5-5	TRBJ1-2	TGTGCCAGCAGCTTGGGTGACTCTATGGGGGGCACCTTC	CASSLGDSMGGTF
TRBD2	NA	TRBV6-1	TRBJ2-1	TGTGCCAGCAGGAAGAGCGGGGCAAATGAGCAGTTCTTC	CASRKSGANEQFF
NA	NA	TRBV4-3	TRBJ2-6	TGCGCCAGCAGCCAATATTTGGCGACTGGGGCCAACGTCCTGACTTTC	CASSQYLATGANVLTF
TRBD2	NA	TRBV5-5	TRBJ2-5	TGTGCCAGCAGCCTGGGAGGGGTGCCCACGACGAAGGAGACCCAGTACTTC	CASSLGGVPTTKETQYF
NA	NA	TRBV30	TRBJ1-2	TGTGCCTGGAGTGTTGGGGGGCGCGGGGGCTACACCTTC	CAWSVGGRGGYTF
NA	few	TRBV20-1	TRBJ2-3	TGCAGTGCTGTAACAGCGACAGATACGCAGTATTTT	CSAVTATDTQYF
NA	many	TRBV25-1	TRBJ2-3	TGTGCCAGCAGTGAATCAGGAAAAGAGGGGGGCACAGATACGCAGTATTTT	CASSESGKEGGTDTQYF
NA	few	TRBV5-1	TRBJ1-2	TGCGCCAGCAGCTCCGACTCCACAACAGGGAGCTATGGCTACACCTTC	CASSSDSTTGSYGYTF
TRBD1	NA	TRBV20-1	TRBJ2-5	TGCGGTGCTCGAGGCTATTGGGACAGGGGAGGAGAGACCCAGTACTTC	CGARGYWDRGGETQYF
TRBD2	NA	TRBV6-1	TRBJ2-1	TGTGCCAGCATGAAGCGGGGGGGTACTTGCAATGAGCAGTTCTTC	CASMKRGGTCNEQFF
TRBD1	NA	TRBV29-1	TRBJ1-1	TGCAGCGTTCATAGACAGGGGGCGAAGACTGAAGCTTTCTTT	CSVHRQGAKTEAFF
TRBD1	NA	TRBV20-1	TRBJ2-5	TGCAGTGCCAGCCCCATCGAGGCAGGGGGCCTGGAGACCCAGTACTTC	CSASPIEAGGLETQYF
NA	NA	TRBV11-2	TRBJ1-1	TGTGCCAGCAGCTTAAATGGACAGCGGAACACTGAACCTTTCTTT	CASSLNGQRNTEPFF
NA	few	TRBV18	TRBJ1-4	TGTGCCAGCTCACCGACAGCTCATAATGAAAAACTGTTTTTT	CASSPTAHNEKLFF
TRBD1	NA	TRBV30	TRBJ2-3	TGTGCCTGGAGTGCCGGGACAGGGGATACAGATACGCAGTATTTT	CAWSAGTGDTDTQYF
NA	NA	TRBV20-1	TRBJ2-4	TGCAGTGCTAGTTCCCGACTGTTAGCCAAAAACATTCAGTACTTC	CSASSRLLAKNIQYF
NA	few	TRBV4-3	TRBJ1-1	TGCGCCAGCAGCCAGACGGGGGCCGCGGACACTGAAGCTTTCTTT	CASSQTGAADTEAFF
NA	NA	TRBV7-2	TRBJ2-6	TGTGCCAGCAGCTTTGCTCTGGGGGCCAACGTCCTGACTTTC	CASSFALGANVLTF
NA	many	TRBV29-1	TRBJ2-1	TGCAGCGTTGATGAGGCAGGGCATGAGCAGTTCTTC	CSVDEAGHEQFF
TRBD1	few	TRBV20-1	TRBJ2-7	TGCAGTGCTAGAGATGTGGCCCGACAGGGAATGACCTACGAGCAGTACTTC	CSARDVARQGMTYEQYF
TRBD2	NA	TRBV4-2	TRBJ2-5	TGTGCCAGCAGCCCAGGCCTAGCGGGGGGCCAGGTGGAGACCCAGTACTTC	CASSPGLAGGQVETQYF
NA	many	TRBV18	TRBJ2-1	TGTGCCAGCAGCCCTGGCAGGTACAATGAGCAGTTCTTC	CASSPGRYNEQFF
NA	NA	TRBV20-1	TRBJ2-5	TGCAGTGCAGCTAGGAGTCAAGAGACCCAGTACTTC	CSAARSQETQYF